The 21 T cell receptor beta chains listed next were all sequenced from one sample in a study of graft-versus-host responses after intestinal transplantation. These receptors are not linked to any known antigen. Clones were sequenced by immunoSEQ multiplex PCR, and TCRdb holds only the in-frame ones, with some missing. The sample holds around 40,000 clones, approximately 93% seen once. The sample was unstimulated CD4+ T cells sorted from spleen or lymph node cells, taken before transplant. These TCRs come from a human donor who was the organ donor for an intestinal transplant.

The chain carries TRBV4-3 and TRBJ2-3; 14 bases are a match to TRBD2. Germline values: CDR1 LGHNA, CDR2 YSLEER. This CDR3 contains 17 residues. Germline trimming cut 1 base from V and 3 bases from J; bases unmatched to any gene: 3. CDR3 in amino acids: CASSQGTSGGMTDTQYF. In DNA form, the CDR3 reads TGCGCCAGCAGCCAAGGGACTAGCGGGGGGATGACAGATACGCAGTATTTT.

The J gene is TRBJ2-7, the V gene TRBV2; D is perhaps TRBD2 (6 bases). The CDR3 is made up of 14 amino acids. Looked up from germline, CDR1 is SNHLY and CDR2 is FYNNEI. V lost 4 bases and J lost 7, with 17 bases in between. The CDR3 region has the DNA TGTGCCAGCAGTGGTGCGGGGACGTTCGGGGAGCAGTACTTC. It specifies CASSGAGTFGEQYF.

The CDR3 is CASSPPAAADTQYF. CDR3 nucleotide sequence: TGTGCCAGCAGTCCCCCAGCGGCGGCGGATACGCAGTATTTT. The chain recombines TRBV2 with TRBJ2-3; tentatively, D is TRBD2 (5 bases). V dropped 5 bases and J dropped 6 bases, with 15 bases sitting between them. Germline CDR1 is SNHLY and CDR2 is FYNNEI. The CDR3 has 14 amino acids.

The J gene is TRBJ1-5, the V gene TRBV19; D possibly corresponds to TRBD1 (5 bases). Trimming removed 3 bases at V and 5 bases at J, with 8 bases between. Germline assignment: CDR1 LNHDA and CDR2 SQIVND (reference sequence). This CDR3 comprises 13 residues. This chain's CDR3 is CASSIRAYQPQHF. CDR3 DNA: TGTGCCAGTAGTATCAGGGCTTATCAGCCCCAGCATTTT.

The chain links TRBV5-1 to TRBJ2-3; D not resolved. CDR1 and CDR2 (germline): SGHRS, YFSETQ. The V and J ends lost 4 bases and 0 bases respectively, with 12 bases between them. CDR3 size: 15 residues. The CDR3 loop is CASSLNDGSTDTQYF. The CDR3 DNA reads as TGCGCCAGCAGCCTGAACGACGGTAGCACAGATACGCAGTATTTT. Full variable domain (remainder filled in from reference TRBV5-1 and TRBJ2-3): KAGVTQTPRYLIKTRGQQVTLSCSPISGHRSVSWYQQTPGQGLQFLFEYFSETQRNKGNFPGRFSGRQFSNSRSEMNVSTLELGDSALYLCASSLNDGSTDTQYFGPGTRLTVL.

The V and J genes are TRBV27 and TRBJ1-1; D is unresolved. Germline loops: CDR1 MNHEY, CDR2 SMNVEV (reference sequence). V lost 8 bases and J lost 10, with 14 bases in between. This CDR3 has 11 residues. DNA for the CDR3: TGTGCCAGCGCCGACCCCGCGAGAGCTTTCTTT. Translated, it gives CASADPARAFF.

The gene calls are TRBV11-2 and TRBJ1-2, with D tentatively TRBD1 (5 bases). The CDR3 is made up of 13 amino acids. Trimming cost V 3 bases and J 4 bases, with 9 bases left between them. The V gene's germline CDR1 is SGHAT and CDR2 FQNNGV. The CDR3 nucleotides are TGTGCCAGCAGCTTGCGCAGGGCCTATGGCTACACCTTC. Its translation is CASSLRRAYGYTF.

This sequence joins TRBV7-2 and TRBJ2-7; D gene uncertain. The germline CDR1 and CDR2 sequences are SGHTA and FQGNSA. With 1 base removed from V and 7 bases from J, the gap between germline ends came to 8 bases. The CDR3 is 12 residues long. CDR3 sequence: CASSLDLGEQYF. The CDR3 DNA reads as TGTGCCAGCAGCTTAGACTTGGGGGAGCAGTACTTC.

This chain joins TRBV7-2 and TRBJ2-7, with 14 bases fitting TRBD2. CDR3 length equals 18 residues. The trim removed 2 bases at V and 5 bases at J, leaving 11 bases unmatched. CDR1 SGHTA and CDR2 FQGNSA come from the germline V gene. CDR3 residues: CASSLKAGTSGGNHEQYF. DNA for the CDR3: TGTGCCAGCAGCTTAAAGGCGGGGACTAGCGGGGGTAACCACGAGCAGTACTTC.

This rearrangement joins TRBV27 to TRBJ2-5, with 10 bases matching TRBD2. J lost 2 bases, V lost 8 bases, and 5 bases had no gene match. The CDR3 totals 14 residues. Germline CDR1 reads MNHEY; CDR2 reads SMNVEV (reference sequence). The CDR3 DNA follows: TGTGCCAGCCAAGCGGGGGGGAAGCAAGAGACCCAGTACTTC. It encodes CASQAGGKQETQYF.

The V call is TRBV9, the J call TRBJ2-7; TRBD1 matches 7 bases. Losses at the gene ends were 4 bases for V and 4 bases for J; bases not matched to a gene: 8. The CDR3 totals 14 residues. The germline CDR1 and CDR2 sequences are SGDLS and YYNGEE. CDR3 DNA: TGTGCCAGCAGCATGGGACAGATGGGGTACGAGCAGTACTTC. Its protein is CASSMGQMGYEQYF.

V is TRBV12-5 and J is TRBJ1-1; TRBD1 is a possible D gene (5 bases). Deletions cut 7 bases from V and 1 base from J, with 10 bases between. The CDR3 totals 13 residues. Germline V gene data show CDR1 as LGHNT and CDR2 as FRNRAP. As DNA, the CDR3 is TGTGCTAGTGCCGAGGGGCCGAACACTGAAGCTTTCTTT. This sequence encodes CASAEGPNTEAFF.

V is TRBV7-6 and J is TRBJ2-5, with D uncertain. Germline assignment: CDR1 SGHVS and CDR2 FNYEAQ. The length of the CDR3 is 16 residues. Trimming pared 4 bases from V and 5 bases from J, leaving 20 bases between. Here the CDR3 DNA reads TGTGCCAGCAGCTCGCGAACGGCCACATACCGTGAGACCCAGTACTTC. Its translation: CASSSRTATYRETQYF.

This clone was seen a single time. The chain carries TRBV28 and TRBJ1-2; possible D gene TRBD1, 6 bases. CDR1 and CDR2 from the germline V gene are MDHEN and SYDVKM. Between the trimmed V and J ends, which lost 3 bases and 0 bases, there was a span of 17 bases. The CDR3 length is 17 residues. Here the CDR3 reads CASSFSGVKGANYGYTF. The CDR3 nucleotides are TGTGCCAGCAGTTTCTCGGGTGTGAAGGGGGCTAACTATGGCTACACCTTC.

The chain carries TRBV7-9 and TRBJ2-5, with TRBD2 as a possible D gene (7 bases). V gave up 2 bases and J gave up 5 bases, with 12 bases separating them. This CDR3 comprises 14 residues. CDR1 and CDR2 from the germline V gene are SEHNR and FQNEAQ (reference sequence). The CDR3 reads CASSLKQGGETQYF. In DNA form, the CDR3 reads TGTGCCAGCAGCTTAAAACAGGGAGGGGAGACCCAGTACTTC.

The chain carries TRBV6-5 and TRBJ2-1; 7 bases are a match to TRBD2. CDR1 and CDR2 from the germline V gene are MNHEY and SVGAGI. The length of the CDR3 is 16 residues. The J segment lost 0 bases and the V segment lost 2 bases, leaving 4 bases of the junction unmatched. The CDR3 region has the DNA TGTGCCAGCAGTTACATAGCGGGTGGCTCCTACAATGAGCAGTTCTTC. Its translation: CASSYIAGGSYNEQFF.

V usage is TRBV11-2 and J usage is TRBJ1-4, with a tentative D call TRBD1 (5 bases). Germline CDR1 reads SGHAT; CDR2 reads FQNNGV. The ends were cut back, 1 base at V and 10 bases at J, with 16 bases in the middle. The CDR3 totals 15 residues. CDR3 nucleotides: TGTGCCAGCAGCTTAGTTGCAGGGATAAGTGGAAAACTGTTTTTT. Its protein product is CASSLVAGISGKLFF.

V and J are TRBV2 and TRBJ2-1, with 7 nucleotides matching TRBD2. The V and J ends lost 4 bases and 7 bases, in that order; junction bases with no gene match: 10. Per germline, CDR1 SNHLY and CDR2 FYNNEI. The CDR3 has 15 amino acids. CDR3 sequence reads: CASSVGGTIMNEQFF. DNA of the CDR3: TGTGCCAGCAGTGTCGGGGGGACCATAATGAATGAGCAGTTCTTC.

The chain employs TRBV28 and TRBJ2-7; TRBD1 aligns across 7 bases. CDR1 MDHEN and CDR2 SYDVKM come from the germline V gene. The CDR3 has 14 amino acids. Unmatched junction bases numbered 7, after V lost 6 bases and J lost 2 bases. The CDR3 sequence: CASSLGQSPYEQYF. CDR3 coding DNA: TGTGCCAGCAGCCTGGGACAGAGCCCCTACGAGCAGTACTTC.

The gene calls are TRBV4-1 and TRBJ2-1; no definite D call. The germline CDR1 and CDR2 sequences are MGHRA and YSYEKL. The CDR3 is 15 residues long. V shed 0 bases and J shed 8 bases, with 14 bases lying between them. CDR3 protein: CASSQETASIHEQFF. The CDR3 bases are TGCGCCAGCAGCCAAGAGACGGCCAGCATACATGAGCAGTTCTTC.

The rearrangement uses TRBV6-6 and TRBJ2-1, with 9 nucleotides matching TRBD1. The CDR3 spans 15 residues. V shed 3 bases and J 5 bases; nucleotides not matched to a gene: 5. Germline CDR1 and CDR2: MNHNY and SVGAGI (reference sequence). CDR3 nucleotide sequence: TGTGCCAGCAGTTATCCCGGGACAGGGAACAATGAGCAGTTCTTC. It codes for CASSYPGTGNNEQFF.